The 25 T cell receptor beta chains listed next were all sequenced from one sample in a study of T cell responses to AZD1222 COVID-19 vaccine. This table comes from immunoSEQ multiplex PCR, and its TCRdb copy is limited to in-frame clones, with some not included. This sample yields roughly 85,000 clones, of which roughly 90% are seen a single time; 6% to 9% belongs to the top ten. Sequences were derived from peripheral blood, sampled on day 0 of AZD1222 vaccination. The receptors originated from an adult in good health.

The chain employs TRBV19 and TRBJ1-5; unclear D gene. Germline V lookup: CDR1 LNHDA, CDR2 SQIVND (reference sequence). V dropped 7 bases and J dropped 0 bases, with 13 bases sitting between them. There are 15 residues in the CDR3. CDR3: CASISAPGSNQPQHF. The CDR3 DNA sequence: TGTGCCAGTATCAGCGCACCAGGTAGCAATCAGCCCCAGCATTTT.

The CDR3 is CAISESTGGTEAFF. The CDR3 nucleotides read TGTGCCATCAGTGAGTCCACAGGGGGGACTGAAGCTTTCTTT. The chain joins TRBV10-3 to TRBJ1-1; 8 bases agree with TRBD1. Germline CDR1 reads ENHRY; CDR2 reads SYGVKD. V lost 0 bases, J lost 5 bases, and 2 bases stayed unmatched. The CDR3 has 14 residues.

The rearrangement uses TRBV7-2 and TRBJ1-1, with TRBD1 identical over 9 bases. CDR1 is SGHTA, CDR2 FQGNSA, per germline. This CDR3 has 15 residues. V dropped 1 base and J dropped 3; count of bases not matched to a gene: 3. CDR3 in DNA: TGTGCCAGCAGCTTAGTTTGGGACAGGGACACTGAAGCTTTCTTT. This codes for CASSLVWDRDTEAFF.

The V and J genes are TRBV11-2 and TRBJ2-7; D may correspond to TRBD1 or TRBD2 (5 bases each). Germline CDR1 reads SGHAT; CDR2 reads FQNNGV. Deletions cut 0 bases from V and 5 bases from J, with 11 bases between. The CDR3 spans 14 residues. The CDR3 nucleotides are TGTGCCAGCAGCTTAGATCCGGGGCCCGACGAGCAGTACTTC. Residues: CASSLDPGPDEQYF. Variable domain in full (rest from reference TRBV11-2 and TRBJ2-7): EAGVAQSPRYKIIEKRQSVAFWCNPISGHATLYWYQQILGQGPKLLIQFQNNGVVDDSQLPKDRFSAERLKGVDSTLKIQPAKLEDSAVYLCASSLDPGPDEQYFGPGTRLTVT.

V gene TRBV21-1 combines with J gene TRBJ1-5; no DNA check was done on the table's D call, TRBD1. TRBV21-1 is assigned pseudogene status. The CDR3 sequence is 14 residues long. CDR3 in amino acids: CASSKGTGSQPQHF. CDR3 bases: TGTGCCAGCAGCAAAGGGACAGGGTCTCAGCCCCAGCATTTT.

This chain uses TRBV6-2 or TRBV6-3 with TRBJ2-1; 8 bases align to TRBD1. In germline, CDR1 is MNHEY, CDR2 SVGEGT. With V trimmed by 6 bases and J by 6 bases, 7 bases remained unmatched. The CDR3 is made up of 14 amino acids. CDR3 protein: CASSTDRVSNEQFF. Written as DNA, the CDR3 is TGTGCCAGCAGCACGGACAGGGTCTCCAATGAGCAGTTCTTC.

The chain combines TRBV20-1 with TRBJ1-1, with TRBD1 matching 10 bases. The V and J ends lost 3 bases and 4 bases, in that order; junction bases with no gene match: 11. The CDR3 runs to 16 residues. Per the germline V gene, CDR1 is DFQATT and CDR2 is SNEGSKA (reference sequence). CDR3 sequence (DNA): TGCAGTGCTAGTCCGGGACAGGGGTTCGGTGGCACTGAAGCTTTCTTT. As protein: CSASPGQGFGGTEAFF.

This clone was recorded only once. The chain uses TRBV5-5 and TRBJ2-3; the match to TRBD2 covers 12 bases. J lost 2 bases, V lost 4 bases, and 5 bases had no gene match. This CDR3 comprises 16 residues. Per germline, CDR1 SGHKS and CDR2 YYEKEE (reference sequence). CDR3 region: CASSRGLAGSTDTQYF. In DNA form, the CDR3 reads TGTGCCAGCAGCCGCGGACTAGCGGGGTCCACAGATACGCAGTATTTT. The full variable domain, rest sourced from reference TRBV5-5 and TRBJ2-3, is DAGVTQSPTHLIKTRGQQVTLRCSPISGHKSVSWYQQVLGQGPQFIFQYYEKEERGRGNFPDRFSARQFPNYSSELNVNALLLGDSALYLCASSRGLAGSTDTQYFGPGTRLTVL.

In the case of this clone: This sample also contains other DNA sequences that code for the same CDR3. The chain combines TRBV18 with TRBJ1-4; 8 bases line up with TRBD1. The CDR3 covers 15 residues. Per germline, CDR1 KGHSH and CDR2 LQKENI. V lost 3 bases and J lost 7; bases outside the gene matches: 7. Here the CDR3 DNA reads TGTGCCAGCTCACCGGGACAGGCGGAAGGTGAAAAACTGTTTTTT. Translated, it gives CASSPGQAEGEKLFF.

This clone appeared once. The rearrangement joins TRBV21-1 to TRBJ2-7; TRBD1, as called in the table, went unchecked against the DNA. TRBV21-1 is an annotated pseudogene. The CDR3 has 18 amino acids. CDR3 loop: CASSKNRDWGQVVGEQYF. The CDR3 coding sequence is TGTGCCAGCAGCAAAAATCGGGATTGGGGGCAGGTGGTTGGCGAGCAGTACTTC.

The chain links TRBV20-1 to TRBJ1-4; D is unresolved. V gave up 3 bases and J gave up 7 bases, with 6 bases separating them. The CDR3 spans 11 residues. CDR1 and CDR2 (germline): DFQATT, SNEGSKA (reference sequence). In DNA, the CDR3 is TGCAGTGCTAGTAGACGTGAAAAACTGTTTTTT. The encoded protein is CSASRREKLFF.

V gene TRBV7-6 combines with J gene TRBJ1-2, with D perhaps TRBD1 (6 bases). Per the germline V gene, CDR1 is SGHVS and CDR2 is FNYEAQ. This CDR3 is built from 15 residues. Between the trimmed V and J ends, which lost 2 bases and 3 bases, there was a span of 13 bases. The chain's CDR3 is CASSLSTGPHYGYTF. The CDR3 DNA sequence: TGTGCCAGCAGCTTATCAACAGGGCCCCACTATGGCTACACCTTC.

The J gene is TRBJ1-1, the V gene TRBV30; D call uncertain. The germline V gene encodes CDR1 GTSNPN and CDR2 SVGIG (reference sequence). Trimming took 3 bases from V and 1 from J, leaving 9 bases between them. The CDR3 has 13 amino acids. This CDR3 reads CAWSRLQNTEAFF. The CDR3 DNA sequence: TGTGCCTGGAGCCGGTTGCAGAACACTGAAGCTTTCTTT.

This chain joins TRBV24-1 and TRBJ2-3; D is tentatively TRBD1 or TRBD2 (5 bases each). The CDR3 loop spans 16 amino acids. Germline CDR1 KGHDR, CDR2 SFDVKD. The V and J ends lost 0 bases and 0 bases respectively, with 9 bases between them. CDR3 nucleotides: TGTGCCACCAGTGATTTGGGGGGAACTAGCACAGATACGCAGTATTTT. This gives the protein CATSDLGGTSTDTQYF.

In its sample, this clone was seen a few times. The chain joins TRBV28 to TRBJ2-7; TRBD2 aligns across 8 bases. The germline gives CDR1 MDHEN, CDR2 SYDVKM. There are 15 residues in the CDR3. Trimming removed 7 bases from V and 5 bases from J; junction bases left unmatched: 13. CDR3 nucleotides: TGTGCCAGCACTCCTGAGCGGGGGCTAGTGGACGAGCAGTACTTC. Amino acid sequence: CASTPERGLVDEQYF.

This chain connects TRBV7-2 to TRBJ1-4; no firm D call. The V gene's germline CDR1 is SGHTA and CDR2 FQGNSA. Trimming removed 5 bases at V and 5 bases at J, with 15 bases between. The CDR3 consists of 15 residues. The CDR3 protein is CASSPEGSLNEKLFF. The CDR3 DNA reads TGTGCCAGCAGCCCCGAGGGCAGTTTAAATGAAAAACTGTTTTTT.

The chain uses TRBV19 and TRBJ1-1; 7 bases agree with TRBD1. There are 17 residues in the CDR3. The V segment lost 3 bases and the J segment 0 bases; nucleotides outside the gene matches: 10. Germline CDR1 and CDR2: LNHDA and SQIVND (reference sequence). For the CDR3, the DNA is TGTGCCAGTAGTATCACAGGGGATTTGCGGATGAACACTGAAGCTTTCTTT. This gives the protein CASSITGDLRMNTEAFF.

This chain joins TRBV2 and TRBJ1-1, with D tentatively TRBD1 (5 bases). The V end was cut by 4 bases, the J end by 5 bases, with 11 bases between. There are 13 residues in the CDR3. CDR1 SNHLY and CDR2 FYNNEI come from the germline V gene. CDR3 region: CASSVERGTEAFF. The CDR3 DNA is TGTGCCAGCAGTGTGGAGAGGGGAACTGAAGCTTTCTTT.

The rearrangement uses TRBV28 and TRBJ1-1, with 12 nucleotides matching TRBD1. CDR1 MDHEN and CDR2 SYDVKM come from the germline V gene. With 7 bases clipped from V and 3 bases from J, the junction kept 9 bases outside the gene matches. There are 16 residues in the CDR3. The CDR3 sequence is CASTRDRGRVYTEAFF. CDR3 sequence (DNA): TGTGCCAGCACCCGGGACAGGGGGCGCGTGTACACTGAAGCTTTCTTT. Full variable domain (rest looked up from reference TRBV28 and TRBJ1-1): DVKVTQSSRYLVKRTGEKVFLECVQDMDHENMFWYRQDPGLGLRLIYFSYDVKMKEKGDIPEGYSVSREKKERFSLILESASTNQTSMYLCASTRDRGRVYTEAFFGQGTRLTVV.

V is TRBV19 and J is TRBJ2-5; weak D call: TRBD1 (6 bases). There are 13 residues in the CDR3. The ends were cut back, 4 bases at V and 4 bases at J, with 10 bases in the middle. CDR1 is LNHDA and CDR2 is SQIVND in the germline V gene (reference sequence). CDR3 protein: CASSTQGTETQYF. The CDR3 bases are TGTGCCAGTAGTACACAGGGTACAGAGACCCAGTACTTC. Full variable domain (outside the CDR3, taken from reference TRBV19 and TRBJ2-5): DGGITQSPKYLFRKEGQNVTLSCEQNLNHDAMYWYRQDPGQGLRLIYYSQIVNDFQKGDIAEGYSVSREKKESFPLTVTSAQKNPTAFYLCASSTQGTETQYFGPGTRLLVL.

This rearrangement joins TRBV6-5 to TRBJ2-4, with TRBD1 as a possible D gene (6 bases). This CDR3 has 14 residues. Germline-derived CDR1 and CDR2 are MNHEY and SVGAGI. Trimming took 4 bases from V and 1 from J, leaving 8 bases between them. The DNA of the CDR3 is TGTGCCAGCAGTTCAGGGGTCGCCAAAAACATTCAGTACTTC. It translates to CASSSGVAKNIQYF.

The rearrangement links TRBV27 to TRBJ2-1, with no clear D. The germline V gene has CDR1 MNHEY and CDR2 SMNVEV (reference sequence). Trimming removed 1 base from V and 6 bases from J, with 7 bases in between. This CDR3 contains 13 residues. CDR3 nucleotide sequence: TGTGCCAGCAGTTTATACCCTAGCAATGAGCAGTTCTTC. As protein: CASSLYPSNEQFF.

This chain uses TRBV5-1 with TRBJ2-6; D remains unclear. V was clipped by 0 bases and J by 0 bases, with 10 bases between them. Germline CDR1 is SGHRS and CDR2 is YFSETQ. This CDR3 has 17 amino acids. The CDR3 loop is CASSLGGVSSGANVLTF. The CDR3 bases are TGCGCCAGCAGCTTGGGTGGGGTAAGCTCTGGGGCCAACGTCCTGACTTTC.

This clone was observed once. V and J are TRBV5-1 and TRBJ2-6; D remains unclear. Trimming removed 0 bases from V and 0 bases from J, with 7 bases in between. Germline V gene data show CDR1 as SGHRS and CDR2 as YFSETQ. CDR3 length equals 16 residues. The CDR3 nucleotides read TGCGCCAGCAGCTTGGATGGATTCTCTGGGGCCAACGTCCTGACTTTC. Its translation: CASSLDGFSGANVLTF.

This clone showed up just once. Distinct nucleotide sequences in the sample also encode this CDR3. This chain uses TRBV3-1 (or the pseudogene TRBV3-2) with TRBJ1-2; no clear D. The CDR3 is 12 amino acids. V lost 6 bases, J lost 4 bases, and 9 bases lay in between. CDR1 is LGHDT, CDR2 YNNKEL, per germline (reference sequence). The CDR3 DNA is TGTGCCAGCAGGGACTCTGTCTATGGCTACACCTTC. Translating it yields CASRDSVYGYTF.